This is a list of T cell receptor beta chains from one sample in a study of shared clonotypes between healthy human individuals. Clones were read by immunoSEQ multiplex PCR, and TCRdb kept only the in-frame ones, dropping some. The sample consists of about 490,000 clones, about 72% of them appearing once. The sample consisted of PBMCs. These receptors originate from a woman in her 40s in good health. Some clones in this sample may be carry-over from other donors' samples. The CDR3 runs from the conserved cysteine through the conserved F or W. The D gene is left open where the match is weak. Clone sizes are given selectively: once, few, many, or a class where the clone is expanded.

d_gene: NA
abundance: NA
v_gene: TRBV7-8
j_gene: TRBJ2-1
CDR3aa: CASSLARQANNEQFF
CDR3nt: TGTGCCAGCAGCTTAGCGAGACAGGCAAACAATGAGCAGTTCTTC

d_gene: TRBD2
abundance: NA
v_gene: TRBV28
j_gene: TRBJ2-7
CDR3aa: CASSSSRLAGGSYEQYF
CDR3nt: TGTGCCAGCAGTTCATCAAGACTAGCGGGTGGGTCCTACGAGCAGTACTTC

d_gene: TRBD2
abundance: NA
v_gene: TRBV28
j_gene: TRBJ2-3
CDR3aa: CASRRLAGGLTDTQYF
CDR3nt: TGTGCCAGCAGGAGACTAGCGGGGGGGCTCACAGATACGCAGTATTTT

d_gene: TRBD2
abundance: NA
v_gene: TRBV5-1
j_gene: TRBJ2-1
CDR3aa: CASSPTAGGINNEQFF
CDR3nt: TGCGCCAGCAGCCCCACGGCGGGAGGTATAAACAATGAGCAGTTCTTC

d_gene: TRBD1
abundance: NA
v_gene: TRBV15
j_gene: TRBJ1-4
CDR3aa: CATRTRQGARSTNEKLFF
CDR3nt: TGTGCCACCAGGACGAGACAGGGGGCGCGGTCGACTAATGAAAAACTGTTTTTT

d_gene: NA
abundance: NA
v_gene: TRBV10-3
j_gene: TRBJ2-1
CDR3aa: CAISDPGRMLRDGEQFF
CDR3nt: TGTGCCATCAGTGATCCGGGACGAATGCTTCGGGACGGTGAGCAGTTCTTC

d_gene: NA
abundance: few
v_gene: TRBV5-1
j_gene: TRBJ1-1
CDR3aa: CASSSTVNTEAFF
CDR3nt: TGCGCCAGCAGCTCGACCGTGAACACTGAAGCTTTCTTT

d_gene: TRBD1
abundance: few
v_gene: TRBV19
j_gene: TRBJ1-1
CDR3aa: CASARDRDTEAFF
CDR3nt: TGTGCCAGCGCCCGAGACAGGGACACTGAAGCTTTCTTT

d_gene: TRBD2
abundance: NA
v_gene: TRBV7-9
j_gene: TRBJ2-7
CDR3aa: CASSLILGTSGRSSYEQYF
CDR3nt: TGTGCCAGCAGCTTAATTCTTGGGACTAGCGGGAGGAGCTCCTACGAGCAGTACTTC

d_gene: TRBD2
abundance: NA
v_gene: TRBV30
j_gene: TRBJ2-1
CDR3aa: CAWTRLAGRNNEQFF
CDR3nt: TGTGCCTGGACTAGACTAGCGGGAAGGAACAATGAGCAGTTCTTC

d_gene: NA
abundance: few
v_gene: TRBV7-8
j_gene: TRBJ2-7
CDR3aa: CASSPHSYEQYF
CDR3nt: TGTGCCAGCAGCCCCCATTCCTACGAGCAGTACTTC

d_gene: NA
abundance: NA
v_gene: TRBV5-3
j_gene: TRBJ1-2
CDR3aa: CARSLSGLYGYTF
CDR3nt: TGTGCCAGAAGCTTGTCAGGACTCTATGGCTACACCTTC

d_gene: NA
abundance: NA
v_gene: TRBV7-8
j_gene: TRBJ2-3
CDR3aa: CASSLASGRGADTQYF
CDR3nt: TGTGCCAGCAGCTTAGCATCAGGGAGAGGCGCAGATACGCAGTATTTT

d_gene: NA
abundance: NA
v_gene: TRBV2
j_gene: TRBJ1-1
CDR3aa: CASRHTGTEAFF
CDR3nt: TGTGCCAGCAGGCACACCGGGACTGAAGCTTTCTTT

d_gene: TRBD1
abundance: NA
v_gene: TRBV15
j_gene: TRBJ1-2
CDR3aa: CATSQGGRGSYGYTF
CDR3nt: TGTGCCACCAGCCAGGGGGGCAGGGGGAGCTATGGCTACACCTTC